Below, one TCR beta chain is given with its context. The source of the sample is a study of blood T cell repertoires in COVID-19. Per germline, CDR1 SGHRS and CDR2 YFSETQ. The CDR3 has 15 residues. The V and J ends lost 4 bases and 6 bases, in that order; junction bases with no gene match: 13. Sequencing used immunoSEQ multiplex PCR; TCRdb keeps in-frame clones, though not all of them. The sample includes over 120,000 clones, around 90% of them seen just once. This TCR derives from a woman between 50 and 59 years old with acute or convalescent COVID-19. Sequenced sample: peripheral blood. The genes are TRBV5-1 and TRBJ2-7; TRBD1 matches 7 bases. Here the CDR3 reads CASSPETGWAGEQYF. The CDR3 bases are TGCGCCAGCAGCCCGGAGACAGGGTGGGCGGGCGAGCAGTACTTC.